Shown below are 2 T cell receptor beta chains from a single sample sequenced in a study of blood T cell repertoires in COVID-19. Measured with immunoSEQ multiplex PCR; TCRdb has only the in-frame clones, and not every one. The sample holds under 130,000 clones, roughly 84% seen once. The sequenced material came from peripheral blood. The source is a human donor in a cohort sampled during active or convalescent COVID-19.

This clone showed up just a few times. V is TRBV7-2 and J is TRBJ2-5; 14 bases are shared with TRBD2. Losses at the gene ends were 3 bases for V and 5 bases for J; bases not matched to a gene: 2. This CDR3 is built from 15 residues. Per germline, CDR1 SGHTA and CDR2 FQGNSA. DNA of the CDR3: TGTGCCAGCAGCTTCCGACTAGCGGGGGGGGAGACCCAGTACTTC. Amino acids: CASSFRLAGGETQYF.

The gene calls are TRBV11-3 and TRBJ2-7, with D perhaps matching TRBD2 (5 bases). The germline V gene encodes CDR1 SGHNT and CDR2 YENEEA. V lost 0 bases to trimming and J lost 5 bases, with 11 bases between them. This CDR3 has 14 amino acids. The CDR3 DNA is TGTGCCAGCAGCTTAGACTCCGGGAATGACGAGCAGTACTTC. It yields the protein CASSLDSGNDEQYF.